This T cell receptor beta chain was observed in a study of cytomegalovirus exposure and HLA in healthy donors. Background on the study: The 120 or so validation repertoires were reported in a later analysis to have been generated on the same platform as the approximately 700 first-cohort repertoires. Study-level results: CMV antigen specificity of a few CMV-associated chains was confirmed in vitro.

In regard to this clone: The antigen remains undetermined.

Trimming cost V 6 bases and J 7 bases; bases outside gene matches: 8. This CDR3 is built from 14 residues. CDR1 is LNHDA, CDR2 SQIVND, per germline (reference sequence). The donors were part of the validation cohort of 95 to 150 subjects. That cohort was separate from the first cohort, which comprised some 670 subjects. TCRdb keeps only in-frame clones here, not all; method: immunoSEQ multiplex PCR. Of about 190,000 clones in the sample, around 84% are singletons; the top ten hold roughly 7.5%. This receptor was identified in a man between 18 and 35 years old in good health and CMV-seropositive. Sequenced: PBMCs. V and J are TRBV19 and TRBJ2-1, with 8 positions matching TRBD2. For the CDR3, the DNA is TGTGCCAGTAGCCTGGGACTAGTTGCGAATGAGCAGTTCTTC. As protein: CASSLGLVANEQFF.